Listed below are T cell receptor beta chains from one sample, sequenced in a study of shared clonotypes between healthy human individuals. Libraries were prepared by immunoSEQ multiplex PCR; TCRdb keeps only in-frame clonotypes and omits some of them. Among 230,000 or so clones, 65% were seen once, and the ten largest hold approximately 10%. The material sequenced was memory CD4+ T cells sorted from blood. The receptors here all came from a man between 25 and 39 years old in good health. The CDR3 runs from the conserved cysteine through the conserved F or W. D genes are given only for firm matches. Clone sizes are given selectively: once, few, many, or a class where the clone is expanded.

j_gene	v_gene	abundance	d_gene	CDR3nt	CDR3aa
TRBJ1-5	TRBV18	many	-	TGTGCCAGCTCACCGAATGGGGGACAGCCCCAGCATTTT	CASSPNGGQPQHF
TRBJ2-7	TRBV6-1	-	-	TGTGCCAGCAGCAAACTGGGTTACGAGCAGTACTTC	CASSKLGYEQYF
TRBJ2-2	TRBV6-5	-	TRBD1	TGTGCCAGCAGGGACAGGGGCGGCGGGGAGCTGTTTTTT	CASRDRGGGELFF
TRBJ2-5	TRBV5-1	-	TRBD2	TGCGCCAGCAGCTCCTCGGGGGGTTCGTTAGAGACCCAGTACTTC	CASSSSGGSLETQYF
TRBJ2-1	TRBV2	few	TRBD2	TGTGCCAGCAGTGAGGGGACTAGCGGGAGGGGGGATGAGCAGTTCTTC	CASSEGTSGRGDEQFF
TRBJ2-5	TRBV11-2	-	-	TGTGCCAGCAGCTTTACCCTGCGGGAGACCCAGTACTTC	CASSFTLRETQYF
TRBJ1-5	TRBV5-6	-	-	TGTGCCAGCAGCTTGTCGTGGGGATCTCAGCCCCAGCATTTT	CASSLSWGSQPQHF
TRBJ1-4	TRBV28	-	TRBD1	TGTGCCAGCAGCCACGGGACAGGGGATGAAAAACTGTTTTTT	CASSHGTGDEKLFF
TRBJ2-5	TRBV29-1	-	TRBD2	TGCAGCGTTGACCGAGCGGGAGTTGAGACCCAGTACTTC	CSVDRAGVETQYF
TRBJ1-4	TRBV5-4	-	-	TGTGCCAGCAGCTTTAGGACTACTGCTAATCGTCCTGAAAAACTGTTTTTT	CASSFRTTANRPEKLFF